The 20 T cell receptor beta chains below come from one sample, sequenced in a study of T cell changes during pregnancy in multiple sclerosis. Assay used: immunoSEQ multiplex PCR; TCRdb lists only in-frame clones, some missing. The profile shows about 60,000 clones, more than 85% of them singletons. The sample in question was peripheral blood, obtained in the first trimester of pregnancy. The receptors here all came from a female donor with multiple sclerosis, enrolled in a pregnancy study.

The V gene is TRBV4-2, the J gene TRBJ2-3; 10 nucleotides match TRBD2. Germline trimming cut 2 bases from V and 3 bases from J; bases unmatched to any gene: 8. Looked up from germline, CDR1 is LGHNA and CDR2 is YNFKEQ. This CDR3 is built from 17 residues. CDR3 sequence (DNA): TGTGCCAGCAGCCAACTGGAAGCGGGGGGGCGGACAGATACGCAGTATTTT. Protein product: CASSQLEAGGRTDTQYF.

This chain connects TRBV6-6 to TRBJ2-7; 9 nucleotides align to TRBD1. Trimming took 6 bases from V and 3 from J; bases not matched to a gene: 6. Germline CDR1 reads MNHNY; CDR2 reads SVGAGI (reference sequence). This CDR3 spans 14 amino acids. The CDR3 is CASRQGTGIYEQYF. The CDR3 DNA is TGTGCCAGCAGACAAGGGACAGGGATCTACGAGCAGTACTTC.

The V and J genes are TRBV4-3 and TRBJ2-7; 7 positions match TRBD1. Germline V CDR1 and CDR2: LGHNA, YSLEER. The trim removed 3 bases at V and 7 bases at J, leaving 6 bases unmatched. The CDR3 spans 13 residues. CDR3 nucleotide sequence: TGCGCCAGCAGCCAGGGAAGGGGGCTTGAGCAGTACTTC. Residues: CASSQGRGLEQYF.

The V call is TRBV6-5, the J call TRBJ1-2; D uncertain. The CDR3 length is 14 residues. V lost 0 bases and J lost 4, with 9 bases in between. Germline lookup yields CDR1 MNHEY and CDR2 SVGAGI. The CDR3 loop is CASSYSAGIYGYTF. As DNA, the CDR3 is TGTGCCAGCAGTTACTCGGCGGGGATCTATGGCTACACCTTC.

This chain joins TRBV5-4 and TRBJ1-4; D is undetermined. The CDR3 is 13 residues long. Germline V gene data show CDR1 as SGHNT and CDR2 as YYREEE (reference sequence). Trimming pared 2 bases from V and 7 bases from J, leaving 9 bases between. The CDR3 spells CASSFRSGEKLFF. CDR3 bases: TGTGCCAGCAGCTTCCGCAGCGGTGAAAAACTGTTTTTT. The full variable domain, completed using reference TRBV5-4 and TRBJ1-4, is ETGVTQSPTHLIKTRGQQVTLRCSSQSGHNTVSWYQQALGQGPQFIFQYYREEENGRGNFPPRFSGLQFPNYSSELNVNALELDDSALYLCASSFRSGEKLFFGSGTQLSVL.

This sequence joins TRBV7-2 and TRBJ1-5, with D possibly matching TRBD1 (6 bases). Germline V lookup: CDR1 SGHTA, CDR2 FQGNSA. Between the trimmed V and J ends, which lost 1 base and 1 base, there was a span of 11 bases. There are 16 residues in the CDR3. This CDR3 reads CASSLETGLSNQPQHF. The CDR3, as DNA: TGTGCCAGCAGCTTAGAGACAGGATTAAGCAATCAGCCCCAGCATTTT.

The V call is TRBV29-1, the J call TRBJ2-5, with a possible D match to TRBD1 (5 bases). The CDR3 is 17 amino acids. The germline V gene encodes CDR1 SQVTM and CDR2 ANQGSEA. V gave up 0 bases and J gave up 1 base, with 18 bases separating them. As DNA, the CDR3 is TGCAGCGTTGAAGATAAGCCGAGCCTGGGGCTCCAAGAGACCCAGTACTTC. This gives the protein CSVEDKPSLGLQETQYF. Full variable domain (outside the CDR3, taken from reference TRBV29-1 and TRBJ2-5): SAVISQKPSRDICQRGTSLTIQCQVDSQVTMMFWYRQQPGQSLTLIATANQGSEATYESGFVIDKFPISRPNLTFSTLTVSNMSPEDSSIYLCSVEDKPSLGLQETQYFGPGTRLLVL.

The V call is TRBV2, the J call TRBJ1-5; D is perhaps TRBD1 (6 bases). The CDR3 loop spans 15 amino acids. V was shortened by 4 bases and J by 4 bases, with 14 bases between the two germline ends. Germline V gives CDR1 SNHLY, CDR2 FYNNEI. The CDR3 sequence: CASSVQLGTNQPQHF. The CDR3 DNA is TGTGCCAGCAGTGTACAGCTTGGGACAAATCAGCCCCAGCATTTT.

The rearrangement joins TRBV10-3 to TRBJ2-2, with TRBD1 matching over 7 bases. V shed 10 bases, J shed 0 bases, and the junction held 5 bases outside the gene matches. Germline loops: CDR1 ENHRY, CDR2 SYGVKD. The CDR3 extends over 14 amino acids. CDR3 residues: CATQGQSNTGELFF. Written as DNA, the CDR3 is TGTGCCACACAGGGACAGTCGAACACCGGGGAGCTGTTTTTT.

The J gene is TRBJ2-7, the V gene TRBV2; unclear D gene. Germline V gene sequence: CDR1 SNHLY, CDR2 FYNNEI. V lost 1 base and J lost 2, with 12 bases in between. The CDR3 has 15 residues. The CDR3 DNA reads as TGTGCCAGCAGTGAAGGGGCAAGCCCGACCTACGAGCAGTACTTC. Translated: CASSEGASPTYEQYF.

V usage is TRBV19 and J usage is TRBJ2-2, with 8 bases that match TRBD1. This CDR3 comprises 16 residues. Germline-derived CDR1 and CDR2 are LNHDA and SQIVND (reference sequence). Trimming took 7 bases from V and 0 from J; bases not matched to a gene: 7. CDR3 nucleotides: TGTGCCAGTATCAGGGGGCAAGTATCGAACACCGGGGAGCTGTTTTTT. Translated: CASIRGQVSNTGELFF. Combining the CDR3 with reference TRBV19 and TRBJ2-2 gives the whole variable domain DGGITQSPKYLFRKEGQNVTLSCEQNLNHDAMYWYRQDPGQGLRLIYYSQIVNDFQKGDIAEGYSVSREKKESFPLTVTSAQKNPTAFYLCASIRGQVSNTGELFFGEGSRLTVL.

DNA for the CDR3: TGTGCCAGCAGTTTCCGGGACAGGGACTCCTACGAGCAGTACTTC. Protein sequence: CASSFRDRDSYEQYF. The chain carries TRBV6-5 and TRBJ2-7; 9 bases are a match to TRBD1. This CDR3 contains 15 residues. The junction had 4 bases not matched to a gene; V was cut back by 4 bases and J by 0 bases. Germline CDR1 and CDR2: MNHEY and SVGAGI.

The count of this clone is one. The chain carries TRBV6-5 and TRBJ2-7, with D perhaps TRBD1 (6 bases). The germline V gene has CDR1 MNHEY and CDR2 SVGAGI. The CDR3 extends over 16 amino acids. V gave up 0 bases and J gave up 4 bases, with 16 bases separating them. The CDR3 spells CASSYSLPGVGYEQYF. CDR3 DNA sequence: TGTGCCAGCAGTTACTCTCTCCCAGGGGTTGGATACGAGCAGTACTTC.

The chain uses TRBV6-1 and TRBJ1-5; D perhaps matches TRBD1 (6 bases). The CDR3 sequence is 13 residues long. The V gene's germline CDR1 is MNHNS and CDR2 SASEGT. Trimming cost V 1 base and J 11 bases, with 12 bases left between them. CDR3 coding DNA: TGTGCCAGCAGTGAAGGGACAGTCGTTTCCCAGCATTTT. Translation: CASSEGTVVSQHF.

This clone has only a few counts. This chain links TRBV19 with TRBJ2-5; D unresolved. V lost 3 bases and J lost 5, with 10 bases in between. Per germline, CDR1 LNHDA and CDR2 SQIVND (reference sequence). This CDR3 comprises 13 residues. The CDR3 loop reads CASSIIPRETQYF. The DNA of the CDR3 is TGTGCCAGTAGTATTATCCCCAGGGAGACCCAGTACTTC.

The rearrangement uses TRBV28 and TRBJ1-1; D possibly corresponds to TRBD1 (5 bases). Trimming left V 5 bases short and J 0 bases short, with 16 bases between. The CDR3 spans 16 residues. Germline CDR1 reads MDHEN; CDR2 reads SYDVKM. The CDR3 DNA reads TGTGCCAGCAGTCCCCAGGGAGGGTCTATGAACACTGAAGCTTTCTTT. It is translated as CASSPQGGSMNTEAFF.

The V and J genes are TRBV6-5 and TRBJ1-1, with D perhaps TRBD1 (6 bases). From germline, CDR1 is MNHEY and CDR2 SVGAGI. Trimming stripped 6 bases from V and 2 bases from J, with 16 bases between. The CDR3 runs to 15 residues. The CDR3 sequence: CASRRGQQGNTEAFF. The CDR3 region has the DNA TGTGCCAGCAGGAGGGGCCAACAGGGAAACACTGAAGCTTTCTTT.

The chain has TRBV7-2 and TRBJ1-2; D ambiguous. V lost 5 bases and J lost 8, with 9 bases in between. This CDR3 region has 11 residues. Per the germline V gene, CDR1 is SGHTA and CDR2 is FQGNSA. The DNA for the CDR3 is TGTGCCAGCAGCCAAGCCATGGGCTACACCTTC. Residues: CASSQAMGYTF.

This chain uses TRBV7-2 with TRBJ2-7; no firm D call. The CDR3 is 10 amino acids. The V and J ends lost 4 bases and 6 bases respectively, with 4 bases between them. Germline V CDR1 and CDR2: SGHTA, FQGNSA. As DNA, the CDR3 is TGTGCCAGCAGCTCAGGCGAGCAGTACTTC. Translating gives CASSSGEQYF.

The chain uses TRBV29-1 and TRBJ1-1; D is possibly TRBD1 (6 bases). Looked up from germline, CDR1 is SQVTM and CDR2 is ANQGSEA. CDR3 size: 13 residues. Trimming took off 6 bases at V and 4 bases at J, with 15 bases between the two ends. The CDR3 nucleotides are TGCAGCGTGACAGGTTTGTTGAGCACTGAAGCTTTCTTT. Translation: CSVTGLLSTEAFF.